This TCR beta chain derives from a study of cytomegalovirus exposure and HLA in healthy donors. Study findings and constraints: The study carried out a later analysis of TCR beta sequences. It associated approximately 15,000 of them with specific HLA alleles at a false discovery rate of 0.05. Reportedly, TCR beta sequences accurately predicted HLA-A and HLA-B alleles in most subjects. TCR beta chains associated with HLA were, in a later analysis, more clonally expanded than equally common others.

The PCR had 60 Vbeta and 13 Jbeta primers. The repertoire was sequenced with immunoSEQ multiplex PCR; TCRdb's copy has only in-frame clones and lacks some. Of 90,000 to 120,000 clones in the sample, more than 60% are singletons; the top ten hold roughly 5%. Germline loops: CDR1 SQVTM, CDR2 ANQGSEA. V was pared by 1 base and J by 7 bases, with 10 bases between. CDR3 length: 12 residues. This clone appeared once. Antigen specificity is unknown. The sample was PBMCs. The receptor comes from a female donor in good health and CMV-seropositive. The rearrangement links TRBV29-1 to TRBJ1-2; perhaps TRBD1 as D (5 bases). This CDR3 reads CSVEGGGGGYTF. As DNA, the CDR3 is TGCAGCGTTGAAGGGGGCGGGGGTGGCTACACCTTC.